The rows below give T cell receptor beta chains drawn from one sample of a study of neoadjuvant nivolumab and ipilimumab in lung cancer. Profiling relied on immunoSEQ multiplex PCR, and the TCRdb table lists in-frame clones only, not all of them. The profile covers 9,500 to 10,000 clones, with around 82% appearing a single time and approximately 3.4% taken by the ten largest. The source was peripheral blood, collected before neoadjuvant nivolumab, alone or with ipilimumab. The receptors shown here come from an adult with non-small cell lung cancer. Each CDR3 is given with its conserved first and last residue. A D gene is named only where the DNA matches it firmly. Size is omitted from some rows. Given values are once, few, many or a class for expanded clones.

TRBJ1-5,TRBD1,TRBV18,.,CASGQGTKNQPQHF
TRBJ1-1,TRBD1,TRBV27,.,CASSLRGTGNTEAFF
TRBJ1-6,TRBD1,TRBV7-9,.,CASSSGQGIDSPLHF
TRBJ2-5,.,TRBV6-4,.,CASSDSPRDRQETQYF
TRBJ2-3,.,TRBV2,.,CASSRTDTQYF
TRBJ1-1,TRBD1,TRBV19,.,CASSIGQGLTEAFF
TRBJ2-5,TRBD2,TRBV27,.,CASSKIAGEETQYF
TRBJ2-3,.,TRBV4-1,.,CASSLQDVRLSTDTQYF
TRBJ1-1,TRBD1,TRBV19,.,CASSPPDRKTEAFF
TRBJ2-7,.,TRBV6-1,once,CASSAGLRYEQYF
TRBJ2-1,TRBD2,TRBV14,.,CASSQDWGTGTTVYNEQFF
TRBJ2-1,TRBD2,TRBV11-3,.,CASSSGLAGELGNEQFF
TRBJ2-1,.,TRBV13,.,CASSLGPTSTRSYNEQFF
TRBJ2-1,TRBD2,TRBV6-4,.,CASSDSGTSYNEQFF
TRBJ1-4,.,TRBV6-4,.,CASSVEINEKLFF
TRBJ2-7,TRBD2,TRBV11-2,few,CASSLDGLAGYEQYF
TRBJ1-1,TRBD1,TRBV28,.,CASSLFYRGNTEAFF
TRBJ2-3,.,TRBV7-3,.,CASSSTGSSTDTQYF
TRBJ2-3,TRBD2,TRBV9,once,CASSPRGGRGADTQYF
TRBJ2-2,.,TRBV9,.,CASSVGNTGELFF
TRBJ1-2,.,TRBV7-3,.,CASSLGPTYGYTF
TRBJ2-7,TRBD1,TRBV6-1,.,CASSEVGTGDYEQYF
TRBJ2-1,.,TRBV5-5,.,CASSLEVGLSYNEQFF
TRBJ2-7,.,TRBV5-5,few,CASSPGAYEQYF
TRBJ2-7,.,TRBV4-1,.,CASSQDGGQPLYEQYF
TRBJ2-2,TRBD2,TRBV27,few,CASSLSSGRGNTGELFF
TRBJ2-6,.,TRBV4-2,.,CASSQDGGTGANVLTF
TRBJ2-1,TRBD2,TRBV14,.,CASNPSDGRASEQFF
TRBJ1-1,.,TRBV19,.,CASSIEGTNTEAFF
TRBJ2-3,TRBD2,TRBV5-1,.,CASSLSLAVTDTQYF
TRBJ2-3,TRBD1,TRBV7-9,.,CASAGKDRDYLGTQYF
TRBJ2-1,.,TRBV2,.,CASSQEEGSDEQFF
TRBJ1-4,TRBD1,TRBV29-1,.,CSVEKGTGTNEKLFF
TRBJ2-6,.,TRBV11-1,.,CASSLATGSGANVLTF
TRBJ1-3,TRBD1,TRBV5-1,.,CASSFLAGQKTGNTIYF
TRBJ2-1,TRBD2,TRBV6-5,.,CATSLGLAGYNEQFF
TRBJ1-5,.,TRBV6-5,.,CASSLDSNQPQHF
TRBJ2-7,.,TRBV7-3,few,CASSLVGDDEQYF
TRBJ1-4,TRBD1,TRBV7-8,medium-sized,CASSSLGGDSSNEKLFF
TRBJ2-1,.,TRBV14,once,CASSQDGPSLLSSYNEQFF
TRBJ1-2,TRBD1,TRBV6-4,.,CASSRDRGYGYTF
TRBJ1-4,TRBD1,TRBV18,.,CASSPGQAAGEKLFF
TRBJ1-4,.,TRBV5-1,.,CASSSGGNEKLFF
TRBJ2-5,.,TRBV11-2,.,CASSLDGRYPLETQYF
TRBJ1-5,.,TRBV6-5,.,CASSYQKGSNQPQHF
TRBJ2-2,.,TRBV6-4,.,CASSDVAGTNGELFF
TRBJ2-5,.,TRBV5-1,.,CASSQYAGTETQYF
TRBJ1-2,TRBD1,TRBV2,.,CASSSPGQPNYGYTF
TRBJ1-4,.,TRBV11-2,.,CASSPLVSAPNEKLFF
TRBJ1-2,.,TRBV18,.,CASSWTENYGYTF
TRBJ1-3,.,TRBV7-9,.,CASSLGPGDTIYF
TRBJ2-3,.,TRBV5-1,once,CASSWGTADTQYF
TRBJ2-7,.,TRBV7-8,.,CASSPIPRTASLYF